The 3 T cell receptor beta chains below all came from one sample that was sequenced in a study of cytomegalovirus exposure and HLA in healthy donors. The method was immunoSEQ multiplex PCR; TCRdb's version includes in-frame clones alone and lacks a portion of them. The data contain under 250,000 clones, roughly 81% of them singletons. Source material: PBMCs. These receptors all stem from a woman in her twenties or thirties in good health and CMV-seronegative.

The chain has TRBV7-2 and TRBJ1-5; D uncertain. The V and J ends lost 3 bases and 4 bases respectively, with 13 bases between them. CDR3 length: 15 amino acids. Germline CDR1 and CDR2: SGHTA and FQGNSA. The CDR3 protein is CASSFPTGGNQPQHF. CDR3 DNA: TGTGCCAGCAGCTTTCCAACGGGAGGGAATCAGCCCCAGCATTTT.

The genes are TRBV7-8 and TRBJ1-5; 9 positions match TRBD1. Trimming at V came to 4 bases and at J to 6 bases, leaving 7 bases not matched to a gene. There are 15 residues in the CDR3. Germline CDR1 SGHVS, CDR2 FQNEAQ. CDR3 nucleotides: TGTGCCAGCAGCTCCGGGACAGGGAAAGGTCAGCCCCAGCATTTT. This translates into CASSSGTGKGQPQHF.

The chain uses TRBV7-9 and TRBJ2-7, with TRBD2 matching over 10 bases. Trimming took 1 base from V and 5 from J; bases not matched to a gene: 5. The CDR3 spans 15 residues. The V gene's germline CDR1 is SEHNR and CDR2 FQNEAQ (reference sequence). The CDR3 nucleotides are TGTGCCAGCAGCTTAGGCGCTAGCGGGAGCAACGAGCAGTACTTC. Protein: CASSLGASGSNEQYF.